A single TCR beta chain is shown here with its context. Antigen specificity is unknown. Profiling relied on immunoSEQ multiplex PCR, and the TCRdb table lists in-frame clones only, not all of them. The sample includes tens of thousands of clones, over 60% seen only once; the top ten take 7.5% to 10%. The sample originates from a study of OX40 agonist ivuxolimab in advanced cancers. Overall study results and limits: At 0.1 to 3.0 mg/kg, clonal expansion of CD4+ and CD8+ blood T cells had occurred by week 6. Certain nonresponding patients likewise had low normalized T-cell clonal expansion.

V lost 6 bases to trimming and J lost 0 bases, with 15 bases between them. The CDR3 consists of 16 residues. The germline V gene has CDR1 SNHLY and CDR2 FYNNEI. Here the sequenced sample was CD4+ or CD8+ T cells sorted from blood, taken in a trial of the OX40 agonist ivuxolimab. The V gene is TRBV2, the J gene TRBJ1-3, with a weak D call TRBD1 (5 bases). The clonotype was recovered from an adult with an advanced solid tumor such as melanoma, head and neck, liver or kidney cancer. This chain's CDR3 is CASRGVIGYSGNTIYF. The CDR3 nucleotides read TGTGCCAGCAGGGGGGTTATTGGGTACTCTGGAAACACCATATATTTT.